This T cell receptor (beta chain) was recovered during a study of cytomegalovirus exposure and HLA in healthy donors. Findings and caveats of the study: Roughly uniform sequencing depth across donors was assumed, possibly incorrectly. V- and J-gene trimming of TCR beta was linked (in a later analysis) to a missense DCLRE1C variant.

CDR3 length equals 13 residues. The V and J ends lost 4 bases and 2 bases respectively, with 9 bases between them. The germline V gene encodes CDR1 MNHEY and CDR2 SVGAGI. The PCR employed 60 Vbeta primers together with 13 Jbeta primers. Per the study methods: The authors later counted 75 million to 90 million unique TCR beta chains, approximately 10 million of them shared. Only in-frame clones appear in the TCRdb table, and some are missing; sequencing was by immunoSEQ multiplex PCR. V and J calls and clone size are copied from that table; D and trimming were computed from the DNA. The sample table includes 130,000 or so clones. Concerning this clone itself: Its target is unknown.

The sequence came from a woman aged 60-75 years in good health and CMV-seronegative. The V and J genes are TRBV6-5 and TRBJ2-7; TRBD1 might be the D (5 bases). The source material was PBMCs. The CDR3: CASSFRATYEQYF. The CDR3 nucleotides are TGTGCCAGCAGTTTCAGGGCCACCTACGAGCAGTACTTC.